This TCR beta chain was identified during a study of T cell repertoires in cytomegalovirus infection. Across the whole study: Public TCR beta signatures indicated both CMV infection and matching HLA type. General study points: The response measured ex vivo was dominated by TCR beta clonotypes (HLA-C-restricted and CMV-specific). Adding up the frequency of public TCR beta families identified people who carried CMV plus the relevant HLA.

In TCRdb, the reads were re-called with MiXCR into one record per CDR3 protein. The sample shows around 500,000 distinct CDR3 sequences, 40% to 50% of them seen only once. This CDR3 has 16 residues. Germline CDR1 MNHGY, CDR2 SAAAGT. J gave up 6 bases and V 2 bases, and 9 bases lay outside the gene matches. This clonotype was counted only a few times. Its antigen is undetermined. The J gene is TRBJ2-3, the V gene TRBV6-8; 9 bases agree with TRBD2. The clonotype was recovered from a human donor in good health (CMV status not recorded). Some clones in this sample may be carry-over from other donors' samples. The specimen was cultured PBMCs, collected from culture after CMV antigen stimulation. The CDR3 spells CASSYTPGLATDTQYF. CDR3 DNA sequence: TGTGCCAGCAGTTACACCCCGGGACTAGCCACGGATACGCAGTATTTT.